This is a list of T cell receptor beta chains from one sample in a study of T cell responses to AZD1222 COVID-19 vaccine. TCRdb keeps only in-frame clones here, not all; method: immunoSEQ multiplex PCR. The sample records 77,000 or so clones, about 90% being singletons. The sequencing used peripheral blood, collected on day 0 of MenACWY control vaccination. These TCRs come from an adult in good health. Each CDR3 is given without its conserved first and last residue.

TRBV5-1 ASSLSPGGDTEAF
TRBV5-1 ASSFGGRGYEQC
TRBV10-1 ASSDGGYEQY
TRBV7-6 ASSLKTSGVTGELF
TRBV3-1/TRBV3-2 ASSQVPGNTEAF
TRBV5-1 ASSLFLRGTGSNEQY
TRBV2 ASSRSGTYNEQF
TRBV10-3 AISEPGTSGVLTQY
TRBV19 ASSKGLQPNQPQH
TRBV28 ASGRDAGGEQY
TRBV6-5 ASSYLVSGSKNIQY
TRBV9 ASSVTDRVTGELF
TRBV4-3 ASSQGLQDNYGYT
TRBV5-1 ASSLDQGRYEQY
TRBV11-2 ASSLTGSYGYT
TRBV5-1 ASNLMTSGGPDTQY
TRBV2 ASSVGQGWETQY